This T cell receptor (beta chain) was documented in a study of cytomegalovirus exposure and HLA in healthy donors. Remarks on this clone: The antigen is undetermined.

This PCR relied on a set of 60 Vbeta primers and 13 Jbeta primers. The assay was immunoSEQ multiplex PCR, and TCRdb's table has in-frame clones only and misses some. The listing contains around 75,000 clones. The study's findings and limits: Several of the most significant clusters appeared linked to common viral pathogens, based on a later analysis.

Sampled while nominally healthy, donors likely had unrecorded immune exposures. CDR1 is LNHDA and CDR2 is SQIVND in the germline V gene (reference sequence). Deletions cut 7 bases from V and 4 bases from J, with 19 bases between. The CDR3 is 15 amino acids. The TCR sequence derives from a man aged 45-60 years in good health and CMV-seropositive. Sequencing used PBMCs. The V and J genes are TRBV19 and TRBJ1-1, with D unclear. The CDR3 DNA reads TGTGCCAGTACGCACGGGGTATTGACGGCCACTGAAGCTTTCTTT. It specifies CASTHGVLTATEAFF.